This TCR beta chain was recorded in a study of cytomegalovirus exposure and HLA in healthy donors. CDR3 length: 13 residues. The ends were cut back, 7 bases at V and 0 bases at J, with 12 bases in the middle. Germline lookup yields CDR1 SQVTM and CDR2 ANQGSEA. PCR used 60 Vbeta primers and 13 Jbeta primers. The protocol was immunoSEQ multiplex PCR, while the TCRdb copy is restricted to in-frame clones and leaves out a portion. The profile shows under 200,000 clones, roughly 80% of them singletons. The sequence came from a boy younger than 18 in good health and CMV-seronegative. The V call is TRBV29-1, the J call TRBJ1-1, with D maybe TRBD1 (5 bases). Sequenced sample: PBMCs. The CDR3 protein is CSARQTMNTEAFF. The CDR3 coding sequence is TGCAGCGCCCGACAGACCATGAACACTGAAGCTTTCTTT. The full variable domain, rest sourced from reference TRBV29-1 and TRBJ1-1, is SAVISQKPSRDICQRGTSLTIQCQVDSQVTMMFWYRQQPGQSLTLIATANQGSEATYESGFVIDKFPISRPNLTFSTLTVSNMSPEDSSIYLCSARQTMNTEAFFGQGTRLTVV.